This T cell receptor beta chain emerged from a study of cytomegalovirus exposure and HLA in healthy donors. Whole-study findings and limits: Sequencing depth roughly uniform across donors was assumed in presence/absence analyses. Three chains tied to CMV proved CMV antigen-specific in vitro. A few V segments could not be told apart, such as TRBV6-2 and TRBV6-3, and were left out. Looking again later, the authors saw that most CMV-associated TCR beta chains seemed HLA-restricted.

This CDR3 contains 12 residues. Trimming stripped 6 bases from V and 4 bases from J, with 10 bases between. Per germline, CDR1 MDHEN and CDR2 SYDVKM. Regarding this clone: Its cognate antigen is unknown. In the same sample, other DNA sequences code for this CDR3.

Primers: 60 Vbeta forward and 13 Jbeta reverse. TCRdb's copy holds only in-frame clones and misses some; the assay was immunoSEQ multiplex PCR. Its clone listing holds 65,000 to 85,000 clones. Sample: PBMCs. The TCR sequence derives from a woman between 55 and 75 years old in good health and CMV-seronegative. V is TRBV28 and J is TRBJ2-7; D is unclear. The CDR3 nucleotides are TGTGCCAGCAGCTCGGCGGTATACGAGCAGTACTTC. It codes for CASSSAVYEQYF.